This TCR beta chain was captured in a study of regulatory T cells in long-lasting Graves disease. As regards this clonotype: Its target is unknown.

Sample time point: persistent/refractory GD, antithyroid drugs over 5 years with positive TRAb. RNA isolated from PBMCs was used to make the TCR library. Germline CDR1 reads MNHNS; CDR2 reads SASEGT. The CDR3 contains 13 residues. The ends were cut back, 6 bases at V and 2 bases at J, with 11 bases in the middle. The TCR beta library used iRepertoire HTBI primers with Arm-PCR amplification of CDR3. TCRdb re-analysed the multiplex PCR reads in MiXCR, keeping a single row per CDR3 protein. The data contain about 660,000 distinct CDR3 sequences, around 30% of them singletons. The study's findings and limits: Favored gene segments in persistent disease were TRBV28, TRBJ1-2 and TRBJ2-5. What was studied was peripheral blood only, and not thyroid tissue.

The chain couples TRBV6-1 to TRBJ2-7, with a weak D call TRBD1 (6 bases). The material sequenced was peripheral blood mononuclear cells (PBMCs), taken when the disease was refractory, from a patient treated with antithyroid drugs. This TCR was recovered from a female donor with Graves disease. The CDR3 protein is CASSPGATYEQYF. CDR3 DNA: TGTGCCAGCAGCCCAGGGGCAACCTACGAGCAGTACTTC.